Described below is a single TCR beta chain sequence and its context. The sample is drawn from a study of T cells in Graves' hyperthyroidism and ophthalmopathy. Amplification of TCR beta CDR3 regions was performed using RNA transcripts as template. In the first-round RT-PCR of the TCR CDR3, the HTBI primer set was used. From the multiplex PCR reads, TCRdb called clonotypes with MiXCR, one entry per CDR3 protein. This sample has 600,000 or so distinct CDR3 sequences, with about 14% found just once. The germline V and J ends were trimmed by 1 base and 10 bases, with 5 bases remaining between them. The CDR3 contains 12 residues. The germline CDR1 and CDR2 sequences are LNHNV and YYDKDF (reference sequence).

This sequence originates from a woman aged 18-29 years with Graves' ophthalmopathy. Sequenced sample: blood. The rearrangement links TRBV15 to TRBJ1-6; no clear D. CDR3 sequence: CATSRVRSPLHF. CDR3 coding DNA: TGTGCCACCAGCAGAGTAAGGTCACCCCTCCACTTT.